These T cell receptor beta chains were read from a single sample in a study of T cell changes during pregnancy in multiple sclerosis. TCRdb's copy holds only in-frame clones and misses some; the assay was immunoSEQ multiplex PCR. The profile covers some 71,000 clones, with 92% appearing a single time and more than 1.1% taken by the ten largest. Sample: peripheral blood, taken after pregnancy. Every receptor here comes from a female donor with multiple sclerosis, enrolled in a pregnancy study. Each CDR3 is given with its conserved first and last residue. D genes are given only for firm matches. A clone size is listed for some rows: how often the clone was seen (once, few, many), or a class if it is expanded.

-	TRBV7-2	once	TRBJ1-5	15	TGTGCCAGCAGCTTTTACGGGGGTAAGGATCAGCCCCAGCATTTT	CASSFYGGKDQPQHF
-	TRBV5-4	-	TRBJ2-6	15	TGTGCCAGCACCCTGGACAGCTCTGGGGCCAACGTCCTGACTTTC	CASTLDSSGANVLTF
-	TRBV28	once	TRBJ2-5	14	TGTGCCAGCAGTTCCCAGCCTCTAGCGGAGACCCAGTACTTC	CASSSQPLAETQYF
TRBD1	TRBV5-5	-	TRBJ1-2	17	TGTGCCAGCAGCTTCACTACCTGGGACAGGGCGGTCTATGGCTACACCTTC	CASSFTTWDRAVYGYTF
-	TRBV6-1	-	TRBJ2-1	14	TGTGCCAGCAGTGTTACCCCAGTTCACAATGAGCAGTTCTTC	CASSVTPVHNEQFF
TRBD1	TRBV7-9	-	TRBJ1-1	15	TGTGCCAGCAGCGGAACCGGGACAGTGAACACTGAAGCTTTCTTT	CASSGTGTVNTEAFF
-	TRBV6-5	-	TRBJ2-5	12	TGTGCCAGCAGCCGAGGGCAAGAGACCCAGTACTTC	CASSRGQETQYF
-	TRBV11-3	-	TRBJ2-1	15	TGTGCCAGCAGTCTCAGACAGAGCTCCTACAATGAGCAGTTCTTC	CASSLRQSSYNEQFF
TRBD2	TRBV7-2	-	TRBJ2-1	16	TGTGCCAGCAGCTTGGGCCCGGGACTAGCGGGCAATGAGCAGTTCTTC	CASSLGPGLAGNEQFF
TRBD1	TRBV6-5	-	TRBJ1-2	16	TGTGCCAGCAGTTCCGTATGGACAGGGGAGGGGTATGGCTACACCTTC	CASSSVWTGEGYGYTF
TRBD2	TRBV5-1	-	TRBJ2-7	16	TGCGCCAGCAGCCTAGGACTAGCATTTAAACCCTACGAGCAGTACTTC	CASSLGLAFKPYEQYF
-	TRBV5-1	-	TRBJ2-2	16	TGCGCCAGCAGCGCGGGAACAGGCTTATTGACCGGGGAGCTGTTTTTT	CASSAGTGLLTGELFF
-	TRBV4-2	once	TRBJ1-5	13	TGTGCCAGCAGCCAAGATGGAGGCCAGCCCCAGCATTTT	CASSQDGGQPQHF
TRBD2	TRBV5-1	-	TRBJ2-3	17	TGCGCCAGCAGCTTGGAGGCTAGCGGGAGTATCATAGATACGCAGTATTTT	CASSLEASGSIIDTQYF
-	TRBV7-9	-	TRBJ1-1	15	TGTGCCAGCAGCTTAGTAGGAGGGTCGGACACTGAAGCTTTCTTT	CASSLVGGSDTEAFF
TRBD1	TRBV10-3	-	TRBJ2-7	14	TGTGCCATCAGGGCCCGGGACAGCCCCTACGAGCAGTACTTC	CAIRARDSPYEQYF
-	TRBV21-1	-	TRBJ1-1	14	TGTGCCAGCAGCTCAAAAGACAGGGGGGTGGAAGCTTTCTTT	CASSSKDRGVEAFF
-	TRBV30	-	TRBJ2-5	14	TGTGCCTGGAGTGTATGGGCGGGCCGGGAGACCCAGTACTTC	CAWSVWAGRETQYF
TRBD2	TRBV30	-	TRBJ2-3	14	TGTGCCTGGAAGACTAGCGGGAGTACAGATACGCAGTATTTT	CAWKTSGSTDTQYF
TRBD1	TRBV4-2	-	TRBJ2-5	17	TGTGCCAGCAGCCAAACCCTCTCACAGGGGGCCCGGGAGACCCAGTACTTC	CASSQTLSQGARETQYF
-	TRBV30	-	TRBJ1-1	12	TGTGCCTGGAGCAGGGGCGAGGATGAAGCTTTCTTT	CAWSRGEDEAFF
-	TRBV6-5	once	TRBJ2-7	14	TGTGCCAGCAGTTACTCGAGCAGGTCCTACGAGCAGTACTTC	CASSYSSRSYEQYF
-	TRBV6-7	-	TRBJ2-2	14	TGTGCCAGCGGCGCTTGGAGAACGCGTGGAGAGCTGTTTTTT	CASGAWRTRGELFF
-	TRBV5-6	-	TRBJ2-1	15	TGTGCCAGCAGCTTGGGTACTACGTACTACAATGAGCAGTTCTTC	CASSLGTTYYNEQFF
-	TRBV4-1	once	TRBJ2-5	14	TGCGCCAGCAGCTCGGCCGAGCAGAGGGAGACCCAGTACTTC	CASSSAEQRETQYF
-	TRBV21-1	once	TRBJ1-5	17	TGTGCCAGCAGCACGGACAGGGGGCAAGTTGGCAATCAGCCCCAGCATTTT	CASSTDRGQVGNQPQHF
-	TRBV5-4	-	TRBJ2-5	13	TGTGCCAGCAGCTTGATCGGAGGAGAGACCCAGTACTTC	CASSLIGGETQYF
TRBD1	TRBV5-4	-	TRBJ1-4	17	TGTGCCAGCAGCCCGTTCCCACCGGGACAGGGGAATGAAAAACTGTTTTTT	CASSPFPPGQGNEKLFF
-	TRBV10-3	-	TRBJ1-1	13	TGTGCCATCAGCCCACAGGTCGACACTGAAGCTTTCTTT	CAISPQVDTEAFF
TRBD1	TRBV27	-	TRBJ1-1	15	TGTGCCAGCAGTTCACGCAGGGGGAAAGACACTGAAGCTTTCTTT	CASSSRRGKDTEAFF
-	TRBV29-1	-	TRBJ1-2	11	TGCAGCGTGACTAGGGCGTACGGCTACACCTTC	CSVTRAYGYTF
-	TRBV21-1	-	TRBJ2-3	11	TGTGCCAGCAGCAAAGGGACTAGGCAGTATTTT	CASSKGTRQYF
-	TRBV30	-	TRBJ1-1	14	TGTGCCTGGAGTGTTGGACACTTGAACACTGAAGCTTTCTTT	CAWSVGHLNTEAFF
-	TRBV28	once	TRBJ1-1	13	TGTGCCAGCAGCTGGCAAGGGGACACTGAAGCTTTCTTT	CASSWQGDTEAFF
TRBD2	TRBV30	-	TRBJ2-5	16	TGTGCCTGGAGTGAGGCCCTCGGCGGGAGCGTGGAGACCCAGTACTTC	CAWSEALGGSVETQYF
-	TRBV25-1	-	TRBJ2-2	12	TGTGCCAGCAGTCAGGGTAACGGGGAGCTGTTTTTT	CASSQGNGELFF
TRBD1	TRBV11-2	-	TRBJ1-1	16	TGTGCCAGCAGCTCAGACGTAGACAGGGGGCGTATGGGAGCTTTCTTT	CASSSDVDRGRMGAFF
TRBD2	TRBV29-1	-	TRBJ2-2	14	TGCAGCGGAACTGTACTAGCGGGAGCCGGGGAGCTGTTTTTT	CSGTVLAGAGELFF
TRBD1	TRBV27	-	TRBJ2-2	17	TGTGCCAGCAGCCAACCATCGACAGGGTTTATGACCGGGGAGCTGTTTTTT	CASSQPSTGFMTGELFF
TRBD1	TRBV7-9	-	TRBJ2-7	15	TGTGCCAGCAGCTTAAATTGGGACAGGGGCCACGAGCAGTACTTC	CASSLNWDRGHEQYF
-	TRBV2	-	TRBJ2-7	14	TGTGCCGCAATACGAAGACAGGCCTCCTACGAGCAGTACTTC	CAAIRRQASYEQYF
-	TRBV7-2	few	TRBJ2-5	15	TGTGCCAGCAGCTTAGACGGGGTACTCCAAGAGACCCAGTACTTC	CASSLDGVLQETQYF
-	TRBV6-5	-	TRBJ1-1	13	TGTGCCAGCTGGAGGGGAATGAACACTGAAGCTTTCTTT	CASWRGMNTEAFF
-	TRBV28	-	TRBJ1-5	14	TGTGCCAGCAGTTTCAGGGGTGGAGGTCAGCCCCAGCATTTT	CASSFRGGGQPQHF
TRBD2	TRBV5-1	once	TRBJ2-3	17	TGCGCCAGCAGCTTGTTGGCTAGCGGGTTACGCACAGATACGCAGTATTTT	CASSLLASGLRTDTQYF
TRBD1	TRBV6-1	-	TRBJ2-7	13	TGTGCCAGCAGAGGGGACAGGTTATACGAGCAGTACTTC	CASRGDRLYEQYF
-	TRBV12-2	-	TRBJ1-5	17	TGTGCAAGTCGGAAAAAGGCGGCACATCGACTCAATCAGCCCCAGCATTTT	CASRKKAAHRLNQPQHF
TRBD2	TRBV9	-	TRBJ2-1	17	TGTGCCAGCAGGGCCGGGACTAGCGTGCCCCCCCACAATGAGCAGTTCTTC	CASRAGTSVPPHNEQFF
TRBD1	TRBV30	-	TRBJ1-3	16	TGTGCCTGGAGTGGGCGCAGGGGGGTCTCTGGAAACACCATATATTTT	CAWSGRRGVSGNTIYF
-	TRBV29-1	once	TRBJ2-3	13	TGCAGCGTTCTTACAGGGCGGTCAGATACGCAGTATTTT	CSVLTGRSDTQYF